These 12 T cell receptor beta chains were all obtained from the same sample, sequenced in a study of blood T cells in healthy people across ages. A second roughly 6 to 12 cycle PCR used barcoded and J-beta primers. TCRdb recomputed calls from the 5' RACE reads with MiXCR, one row per CDR3 protein. The table records 550,000 to 750,000 distinct CDR3 sequences, around 20% of them present only once. Sequencing input: blood. Every receptor here comes from a man in his 70s in good health.

The chain uses TRBV27 and TRBJ2-7; either TRBD1 or TRBD2 may supply D (6 bases each). Germline V CDR1 and CDR2: MNHEY, SMNVEV (reference sequence). The CDR3 covers 14 residues. Trimming cost V 4 bases and J 4 bases, with 14 bases left between them. The CDR3 loop is CASSSSGGGYEQYF. As DNA, the CDR3 is TGTGCCAGCAGTTCGTCCGGGGGCGGGTACGAGCAGTACTTC.

This clonotype was counted at least ten times. This chain connects TRBV20-1 to TRBJ2-4; maybe TRBD2 (6 bases). V lost 5 bases to trimming and J lost 0 bases, with 8 bases between them. The CDR3 covers 13 residues. Per the germline V gene, CDR1 is DFQATT and CDR2 is SNEGSKA (reference sequence). CDR3 residues: CSAPGLAKNIQYF. The CDR3 DNA reads as TGCAGTGCTCCGGGACTAGCCAAAAACATTCAGTACTTC.

The chain combines TRBV28 with TRBJ2-2; maybe TRBD2 (5 bases). Trimming cost V 7 bases and J 8 bases, with 8 bases left between them. CDR1 is MDHEN, CDR2 SYDVKM, per germline. The CDR3 is 11 residues long. CDR3 nucleotide sequence: TGTGCCAGCACCCGGAGGGGGGAGCTGTTTTTT. Translating it yields CASTRRGELFF.

The chain joins TRBV5-1 to TRBJ2-5; 7 nucleotides align to TRBD1. CDR1 and CDR2 (germline): SGHRS, YFSETQ. This CDR3 spans 15 amino acids. After removal of 0 bases from V and 2 bases from J, the junction contained 4 bases not matched to a gene. The CDR3 sequence: CASSLEGAKQETQYF. CDR3 nucleotides: TGCGCCAGCAGCTTGGAGGGGGCTAAACAAGAGACCCAGTACTTC.

This clonotype was counted ten times or more. The chain uses TRBV20-1 and TRBJ2-3; 7 positions agree with TRBD2. The CDR3 length is 14 residues. Germline assignment: CDR1 DFQATT and CDR2 SNEGSKA (reference sequence). J gave up 0 bases and V 2 bases, and 2 bases lay outside the gene matches. Here the CDR3 reads CSARLAASTDTQYF. CDR3 bases: TGCAGTGCTAGACTAGCGGCTAGCACAGATACGCAGTATTTT.

This clonotype showed up just a few times. The rearrangement uses TRBV6-6 and TRBJ2-6; no reliable D call. The V end lost 5 bases, the J end lost 2 bases, and 10 bases lay between the germline ends. The germline V gene encodes CDR1 MNHNY and CDR2 SVGAGI (reference sequence). The CDR3 contains 15 residues. This CDR3 is CASSKRTPGANVLTF. The CDR3 DNA reads as TGTGCCAGCAGTAAGAGAACCCCTGGGGCCAACGTCCTGACTTTC.

The sample holds one count of this clonotype. The rearrangement joins TRBV5-1 to TRBJ2-4; 7 nucleotides align to TRBD1. The CDR3 runs to 18 residues. Germline CDR1 is SGHRS and CDR2 is YFSETQ. V dropped 0 bases and J dropped 0; count of bases not matched to a gene: 9. This CDR3 is CASSLEQGRGLAKNIQYF. Written as DNA, the CDR3 is TGCGCCAGCAGCTTGGAACAGGGCAGGGGGTTAGCCAAAAACATTCAGTACTTC. Full variable domain (rest looked up from reference TRBV5-1 and TRBJ2-4): KAGVTQTPRYLIKTRGQQVTLSCSPISGHRSVSWYQQTPGQGLQFLFEYFSETQRNKGNFPGRFSGRQFSNSRSEMNVSTLELGDSALYLCASSLEQGRGLAKNIQYFGAGTRLSVL.

This chain joins TRBV29-1 and TRBJ2-1; 12 bases are a match to TRBD2. The CDR3 is made up of 16 amino acids. Germline CDR1 is SQVTM and CDR2 is ANQGSEA. J gave up 2 bases and V 4 bases, and 6 bases lay outside the gene matches. CDR3 in amino acids: CSVGLAGASTYNEQFF. CDR3 bases: TGCAGCGTTGGACTAGCGGGAGCCTCAACCTACAATGAGCAGTTCTTC.

This clonotype was observed a handful of times. This rearrangement joins TRBV29-1 to TRBJ1-1; no clear D gene. CDR1 SQVTM and CDR2 ANQGSEA come from the germline V gene. The CDR3 contains 12 residues. Trimming pared 6 bases from V and 5 bases from J, leaving 13 bases between. CDR3 residues: CSVSMVGTEAFF. The CDR3, as DNA: TGCAGCGTATCGATGGTGGGAACTGAAGCTTTCTTT.

The rearrangement uses TRBV28 and TRBJ2-1; TRBD1 agrees at 8 bases. V shed 2 bases and J 7 bases; nucleotides not matched to a gene: 7. This CDR3 is built from 15 residues. Germline assignment: CDR1 MDHEN and CDR2 SYDVKM. The CDR3 sequence: CASSLITGGRNEQFF. The DNA for the CDR3 is TGTGCCAGCAGTTTAATTACAGGGGGACGGAATGAGCAGTTCTTC.

The rearrangement links TRBV4-3 to TRBJ2-2, with D possibly TRBD2 on 6 matching bases. Trimming removed 0 bases at V and 6 bases at J, with 17 bases between. The germline V gene has CDR1 LGHNA and CDR2 YSLEER. This CDR3 comprises 17 residues. The CDR3: CASSQESPTSTSGELFF. CDR3 DNA sequence: TGCGCCAGCAGCCAAGAGTCCCCCACTAGCACGTCCGGGGAGCTGTTTTTT.

The CDR3 nucleotides are TGTGCTAGTGGTTTGGCTAGCGGGACAGGCGGCTATGGCTACACCTTC. Its protein is CASGLASGTGGYGYTF. This chain uses TRBV12-5 with TRBJ1-2, with 8 nucleotides matching TRBD1. Per the germline V gene, CDR1 is LGHNT and CDR2 is FRNRAP. The CDR3 contains 16 residues. The junction had 8 bases not matched to a gene; V was cut back by 1 base and J by 4 bases.